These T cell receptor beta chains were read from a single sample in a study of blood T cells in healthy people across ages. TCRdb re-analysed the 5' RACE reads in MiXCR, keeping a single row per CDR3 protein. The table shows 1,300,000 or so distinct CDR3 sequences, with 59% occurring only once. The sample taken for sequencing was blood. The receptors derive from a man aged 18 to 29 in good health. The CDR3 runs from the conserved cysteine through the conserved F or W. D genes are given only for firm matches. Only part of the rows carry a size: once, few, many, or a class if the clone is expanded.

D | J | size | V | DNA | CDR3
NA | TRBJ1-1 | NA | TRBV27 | TGTGCCAGCAGGGGAACGGGGCGGACTGAAGCTTTCTTT | CASRGTGRTEAFF
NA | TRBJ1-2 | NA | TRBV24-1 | TGTGCCACCGAGGGAGGCAGAACGAACGGCTACACCTTC | CATEGGRTNGYTF
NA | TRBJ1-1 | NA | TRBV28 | TGTGCCAGCAGCATCGATAACACTGAAGCTTTCTTT | CASSIDNTEAFF
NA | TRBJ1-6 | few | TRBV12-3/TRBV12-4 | TGTGCCAGCACCTGGGGCACCTCACCCCTCCACTTT | CASTWGTSPLHF
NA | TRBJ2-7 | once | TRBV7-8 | TGTGCCAGCAGCTTACGGATTGTACAGGGTCTATCCTACGAGCAGTACTTC | CASSLRIVQGLSYEQYF
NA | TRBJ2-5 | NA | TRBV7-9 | TGTGCCGGCGAGACACCTCAAGAGACCCAGTACTTC | CAGETPQETQYF
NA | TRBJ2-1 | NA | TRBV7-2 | TGTGCCAGCAGTTTATTCGGGACTGGAGGCAATGAGCAGTTCTTC | CASSLFGTGGNEQFF
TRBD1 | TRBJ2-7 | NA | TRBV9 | TGTGCCAGCAGCGTCACGGGACAGAGCTCCTACGAGCAGTACTTC | CASSVTGQSSYEQYF
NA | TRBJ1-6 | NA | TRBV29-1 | TGCAGCGTTACTACAGGGATTATCGGTTCACCCCTCCACTTT | CSVTTGIIGSPLHF
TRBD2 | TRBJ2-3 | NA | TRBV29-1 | TGCAGCTCTAGCGGGAGGGGCACAGATACGCAGTATTTT | CSSSGRGTDTQYF
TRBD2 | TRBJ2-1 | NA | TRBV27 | TGTGCCAGCAGTGCTAGCGGGGCGGCTTACAATGAGCAGTTCTTC | CASSASGAAYNEQFF
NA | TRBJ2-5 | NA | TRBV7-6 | TGTGCCAGCAGCTTATGGTCGGAAGGGCTGGAGACCCAGTACTTC | CASSLWSEGLETQYF
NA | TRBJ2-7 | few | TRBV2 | TGTGCCAGCAGTGAATACAGGGATCACGAGCAGTACTTC | CASSEYRDHEQYF
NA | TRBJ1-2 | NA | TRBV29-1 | TGCAGCGTTGAAGGTCTTTCCGGGCGGAACTATGGCTACACCTTC | CSVEGLSGRNYGYTF
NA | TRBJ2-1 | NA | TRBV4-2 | TGTGCCAGCAGCGGAGGGCTCGGGAGCGCCTCTGAGCAGTTCTTC | CASSGGLGSASEQFF
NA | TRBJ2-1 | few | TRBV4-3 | TGCGCCAGCAGCCAACCGGGACACGTTAACAATGAGCAGTTCTTC | CASSQPGHVNNEQFF
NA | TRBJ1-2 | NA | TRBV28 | TGTGCCAGCAATGTGGTTTCTCGGAATGGCTACACCTTC | CASNVVSRNGYTF
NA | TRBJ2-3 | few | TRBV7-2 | TGTGCCAGCAGCTCCATAAAGTCGGATACGCAGTATTTT | CASSSIKSDTQYF
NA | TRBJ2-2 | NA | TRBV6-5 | TGTGCCAGCAGTTACTCGGGCAGGGTGCGGACCGGGGAGCTGTTTTTT | CASSYSGRVRTGELFF
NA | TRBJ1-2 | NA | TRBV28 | TGTGCCAGCAGTCCCCCCCCCACTAACTATGGCTACACCTTC | CASSPPPTNYGYTF
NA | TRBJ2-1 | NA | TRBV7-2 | TGTGCCAGCAGCTCCGTGGGGGGTGGTTCGAATGAGCAGTTCTTC | CASSSVGGGSNEQFF
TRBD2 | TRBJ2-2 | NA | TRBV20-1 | TGCAGTGCTAGCCTCAGCGGGAGGAACACCGGGGAGCTGTTTTTT | CSASLSGRNTGELFF